The clone carrying this TCR beta chain has just a few counts. Its antigen remains unknown. Germline V lookup: CDR1 SGHRS, CDR2 YFSETQ. The CDR3 loop spans 17 amino acids. V shed 4 bases and J 7 bases; nucleotides not matched to a gene: 13. This specimen belongs to a study of beta chain features in type 1 diabetes. The investigators reverse transcribed all of the isolated RNA, so they sequenced expressed TCRB transcripts. Naive, central memory and regulatory T cell samples averaged around 3.5 million immunoSEQ reads each. TCRdb's table, derived via immunoSEQ multiplex PCR, lists solely in-frame clones and lacks some. This sample has 860,000 or so clones, with roughly a sixth found just once. Study results and limitations: Among patients with Type 1 diabetes, TCRB CDR3s were moderately but significantly shorter in every one of the four CD4+ subsets.

The clonotype was recovered from a woman aged 18-29 years in good health. V is TRBV5-1 and J is TRBJ2-1, with 11 nucleotides matching TRBD2. Sequenced input: naive CD4+ T cells from blood. DNA for the CDR3: TGCGCCAGCAGCCGAACTAGCGGGAGCATTTCTTTGAATGAGCAGTTCTTC. Encoded protein: CASSRTSGSISLNEQFF.